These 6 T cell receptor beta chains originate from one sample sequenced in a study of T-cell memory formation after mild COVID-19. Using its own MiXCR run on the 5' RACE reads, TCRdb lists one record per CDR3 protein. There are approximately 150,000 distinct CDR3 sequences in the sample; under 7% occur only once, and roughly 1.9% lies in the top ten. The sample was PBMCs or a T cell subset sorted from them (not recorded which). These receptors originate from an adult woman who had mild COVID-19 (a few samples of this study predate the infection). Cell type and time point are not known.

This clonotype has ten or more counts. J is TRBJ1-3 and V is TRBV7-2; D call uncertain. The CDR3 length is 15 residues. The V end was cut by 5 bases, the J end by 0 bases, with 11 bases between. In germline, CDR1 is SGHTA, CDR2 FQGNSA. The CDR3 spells CASSKRQGSGNTIYF. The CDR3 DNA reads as TGTGCCAGCAGCAAAAGACAAGGCTCTGGAAACACCATATATTTT.

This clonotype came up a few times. CDR3 DNA: TGTGCCAGCAGAGCCGGGACAGGGGATCAGCCCCAGCATTTT. Protein sequence: CASRAGTGDQPQHF. The V call is TRBV2, the J call TRBJ1-5; 10 nucleotides agree with TRBD1. Germline values: CDR1 SNHLY, CDR2 FYNNEI. This CDR3 has 14 residues. J lost 5 bases, V lost 6 bases, and 4 bases had no gene match.

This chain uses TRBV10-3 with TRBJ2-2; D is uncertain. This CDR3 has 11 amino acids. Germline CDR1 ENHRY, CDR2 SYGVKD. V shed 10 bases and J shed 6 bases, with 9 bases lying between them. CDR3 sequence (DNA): TGTGCCACTACCGGCGCCGGGGAGCTGTTTTTT. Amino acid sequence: CATTGAGELFF.

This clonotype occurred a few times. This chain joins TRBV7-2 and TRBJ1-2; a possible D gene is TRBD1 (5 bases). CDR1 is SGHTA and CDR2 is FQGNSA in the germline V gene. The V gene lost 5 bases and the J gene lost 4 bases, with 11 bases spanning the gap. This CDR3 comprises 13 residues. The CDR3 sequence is CASSGAAPYGYTF. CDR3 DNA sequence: TGTGCCAGCAGCGGGGCGGCCCCCTATGGCTACACCTTC.

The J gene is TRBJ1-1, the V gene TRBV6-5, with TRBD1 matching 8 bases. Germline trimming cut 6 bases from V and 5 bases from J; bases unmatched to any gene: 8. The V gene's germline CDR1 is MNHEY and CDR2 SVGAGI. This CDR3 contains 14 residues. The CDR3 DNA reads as TGTGCCAGCAGGGGGGGACAGGCATCTACTGAAGCTTTCTTT. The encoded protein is CASRGGQASTEAFF.

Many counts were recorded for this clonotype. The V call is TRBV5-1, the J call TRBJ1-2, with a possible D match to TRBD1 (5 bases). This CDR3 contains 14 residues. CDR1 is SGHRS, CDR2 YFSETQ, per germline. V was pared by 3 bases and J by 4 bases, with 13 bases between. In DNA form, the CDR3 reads TGCGCCAGCAGCTCATCCGGGACCGGCTATGGCTACACCTTC. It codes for CASSSSGTGYGYTF.